The rows below give T cell receptor beta chains drawn from one sample of a study of T-cell memory formation after mild COVID-19. In TCRdb, the 5' RACE reads were re-called with MiXCR into one record per CDR3 protein. The sample lists 140,000 to 150,000 distinct CDR3 sequences; under 30% were seen once. The sample taken for sequencing was PBMCs or a T cell subset sorted from them (not recorded which). The receptors shown here come from an adult woman who had mild COVID-19 (a few samples of this study predate the infection). Cell type and time point are not known. Both conserved end residues are part of each CDR3. Fields, in order: V gene, J gene, D gene, clone size, CDR3 protein, CDR3 DNA. The D gene is left open where the match is weak. Only part of the rows carry a size: once, few, many, or a class if the clone is expanded.

v_call: TRBV2; j_call: TRBJ2-1; d_call: .; clone_size: few; cdr3_aa: CASSEPGASSYNEQFF; cdr3_nt: TGTGCCAGCAGTGAACCGGGGGCGAGCTCCTACAATGAGCAGTTCTTC
v_call: TRBV4-1; j_call: TRBJ1-2; d_call: .; clone_size: few; cdr3_aa: CASSHHGQSANYGYTF; cdr3_nt: TGCGCCAGCAGCCACCACGGACAGTCGGCTAACTATGGCTACACCTTC
v_call: TRBV7-8; j_call: TRBJ2-7; d_call: TRBD1; clone_size: .; cdr3_aa: CASSSDRSSYEQYF; cdr3_nt: TGTGCCAGCAGCTCGGACAGGTCCTCCTACGAGCAGTACTTC
v_call: TRBV27; j_call: TRBJ1-6; d_call: .; clone_size: .; cdr3_aa: CASRLQGKSPLHF; cdr3_nt: TGTGCCAGCCGGCTACAGGGAAAGTCACCCCTCCACTTT
v_call: TRBV5-5; j_call: TRBJ2-1; d_call: .; clone_size: few; cdr3_aa: CASSLGIGGNEQFF; cdr3_nt: TGTGCCAGCAGCTTAGGAATCGGGGGAAATGAGCAGTTCTTC
v_call: TRBV7-3; j_call: TRBJ2-2; d_call: .; clone_size: .; cdr3_aa: CASSPDQTGELFF; cdr3_nt: TGTGCCAGCAGCCCCGACCAAACCGGGGAGCTGTTTTTT
v_call: TRBV27; j_call: TRBJ1-1; d_call: .; clone_size: .; cdr3_aa: CASSPPGRNEAFF; cdr3_nt: TGTGCCAGCAGTCCCCCCGGGAGGAACGAAGCTTTCTTT
v_call: TRBV30; j_call: TRBJ2-1; d_call: TRBD1; clone_size: few; cdr3_aa: CVGDSPYYNEQFF; cdr3_nt: TGTGTGGGGGACAGCCCCTACTACAATGAGCAGTTCTTC
v_call: TRBV5-4; j_call: TRBJ2-7; d_call: TRBD1; clone_size: .; cdr3_aa: CASSLGPGQGNYEQYF; cdr3_nt: TGTGCCAGCAGCTTGGGACCGGGACAGGGAAACTACGAGCAGTACTTC
v_call: TRBV24-1; j_call: TRBJ2-5; d_call: .; clone_size: .; cdr3_aa: CATRGAYSETQYF; cdr3_nt: TGTGCCACCAGGGGGGCGTACTCAGAGACCCAGTACTTC
v_call: TRBV12-3/TRBV12-4; j_call: TRBJ2-3; d_call: TRBD2; clone_size: .; cdr3_aa: CASSYRTSGTDTQYF; cdr3_nt: TGTGCCAGCAGTTATCGGACTAGCGGGACAGATACGCAGTATTTT
v_call: TRBV12-3/TRBV12-4; j_call: TRBJ1-2; d_call: .; clone_size: .; cdr3_aa: CASSLVVGSNYGYTF; cdr3_nt: TGTGCCAGCAGTTTAGTTGTTGGGTCAAACTATGGCTACACCTTC
v_call: TRBV3-1; j_call: TRBJ1-3; d_call: .; clone_size: .; cdr3_aa: CASSQYPGRENTIYF; cdr3_nt: TGTGCCAGCAGCCAATATCCAGGGAGGGAAAACACCATATATTTT
v_call: TRBV7-6; j_call: TRBJ1-1; d_call: TRBD1; clone_size: .; cdr3_aa: CASSPLTGRDTEAFF; cdr3_nt: TGTGCCAGCAGCCCCTTGACAGGGCGGGACACTGAAGCTTTCTTT
v_call: TRBV27; j_call: TRBJ1-6; d_call: .; clone_size: .; cdr3_aa: CASRKYSSSYNSPLHF; cdr3_nt: TGTGCCAGCAGGAAATACTCGAGCTCCTATAATTCACCCCTCCACTTT
v_call: TRBV11-2; j_call: TRBJ2-5; d_call: TRBD1; clone_size: .; cdr3_aa: CAGQPTGWEETQYF; cdr3_nt: TGTGCCGGGCAACCGACAGGGTGGGAAGAGACCCAGTACTTC
v_call: TRBV12-3/TRBV12-4; j_call: TRBJ2-5; d_call: .; clone_size: .; cdr3_aa: CASSFRGRETQYF; cdr3_nt: TGTGCCAGCAGTTTTAGAGGGCGAGAGACCCAGTACTTC
v_call: TRBV12-3/TRBV12-4; j_call: TRBJ1-5; d_call: .; clone_size: few; cdr3_aa: CASSLREEFYSNQPQHF; cdr3_nt: TGTGCCAGCAGTTTAAGGGAGGAGTTCTATAGCAATCAGCCCCAGCATTTT
v_call: TRBV7-9; j_call: TRBJ1-1; d_call: .; clone_size: .; cdr3_aa: CASTSVEVNTEAFF; cdr3_nt: TGTGCCAGCACTAGCGTGGAGGTCAACACTGAAGCTTTCTTT
v_call: TRBV29-1; j_call: TRBJ2-5; d_call: .; clone_size: .; cdr3_aa: CSVRDLETQYF; cdr3_nt: TGCAGCGTTCGGGACCTAGAGACCCAGTACTTC
v_call: TRBV27; j_call: TRBJ2-7; d_call: .; clone_size: .; cdr3_aa: CASSHTGPTYEQYF; cdr3_nt: TGTGCCAGCAGTCATACAGGGCCCACCTACGAGCAGTACTTC
v_call: TRBV25-1; j_call: TRBJ2-7; d_call: TRBD1; clone_size: few; cdr3_aa: CASSDVQGEIYEQYF; cdr3_nt: TGTGCCAGCAGTGATGTACAGGGGGAAATCTACGAGCAGTACTTC
v_call: TRBV12-3/TRBV12-4; j_call: TRBJ1-4; d_call: .; clone_size: .; cdr3_aa: CASKIGANEKLFF; cdr3_nt: TGTGCCAGCAAAATCGGGGCTAATGAAAAACTGTTTTTT
v_call: TRBV27; j_call: TRBJ2-1; d_call: TRBD2; clone_size: .; cdr3_aa: CASGGTSGGALEQFF; cdr3_nt: TGTGCCAGCGGAGGGACTAGCGGGGGGGCTCTTGAGCAGTTCTTC
v_call: TRBV20-1; j_call: TRBJ2-5; d_call: .; clone_size: .; cdr3_aa: CSARVRGQETQYF; cdr3_nt: TGCAGTGCTAGAGTTCGAGGTCAAGAGACCCAGTACTTC
v_call: TRBV7-8; j_call: TRBJ2-5; d_call: .; clone_size: few; cdr3_aa: CASSLSAGRLTQYF; cdr3_nt: TGTGCCAGCAGCTTGTCTGCGGGGAGGTTGACCCAGTACTTC
v_call: TRBV4-1; j_call: TRBJ1-6; d_call: .; clone_size: .; cdr3_aa: CASSQAPGPSSPLHF; cdr3_nt: TGCGCCAGCAGCCAAGCCCCGGGACCCTCTTCACCCCTCCACTTT
v_call: TRBV4-1; j_call: TRBJ2-7; d_call: TRBD2; clone_size: .; cdr3_aa: CASSQAGTIPSEQYF; cdr3_nt: TGCGCCAGCAGCCAAGCGGGGACTATTCCGAGCGAGCAGTACTTC
v_call: TRBV4-1; j_call: TRBJ2-3; d_call: .; clone_size: .; cdr3_aa: CASSPWLEGTADTQYF; cdr3_nt: TGCGCCAGCAGCCCCTGGCTCGAGGGGACCGCAGATACGCAGTATTTT
v_call: TRBV7-6; j_call: TRBJ2-1; d_call: TRBD2; clone_size: .; cdr3_aa: CASSSSRAGATVGEQFF; cdr3_nt: TGTGCCAGCAGCAGCAGTCGAGCGGGGGCCACCGTCGGTGAGCAGTTCTTC
v_call: TRBV29-1; j_call: TRBJ2-3; d_call: TRBD2; clone_size: .; cdr3_aa: CSVSGGGGTNTQYF; cdr3_nt: TGCAGCGTTTCCGGGGGGGGAGGAACGAATACGCAGTATTTT
v_call: TRBV29-1; j_call: TRBJ2-1; d_call: .; clone_size: .; cdr3_aa: CSVGHYNEQFF; cdr3_nt: TGCAGCGTTGGACACTACAATGAGCAGTTCTTC
v_call: TRBV7-8; j_call: TRBJ2-3; d_call: TRBD2; clone_size: .; cdr3_aa: CASSLVPLETSGTSSTDTQYF; cdr3_nt: TGTGCCAGCAGCTTAGTCCCGCTAGAGACTAGCGGGACCTCTAGCACAGATACGCAGTATTTT
v_call: TRBV6-4; j_call: TRBJ2-1; d_call: .; clone_size: .; cdr3_aa: CASSAGTADYNEQFF; cdr3_nt: TGTGCCAGCAGTGCCGGGACGGCCGACTACAATGAGCAGTTCTTC
v_call: TRBV7-9; j_call: TRBJ1-1; d_call: TRBD1; clone_size: few; cdr3_aa: CASSLGTALNTEAFF; cdr3_nt: TGTGCCAGCAGCCTCGGGACAGCTCTGAACACTGAAGCTTTCTTT
v_call: TRBV15; j_call: TRBJ2-7; d_call: .; clone_size: .; cdr3_aa: CATSSGLRVGYEQYF; cdr3_nt: TGTGCCACCAGCAGTGGCCTCCGGGTTGGTTACGAGCAGTACTTC
v_call: TRBV4-3; j_call: TRBJ2-1; d_call: TRBD2; clone_size: .; cdr3_aa: CASSQDSLAGGGYNSEQFF; cdr3_nt: TGCGCCAGCAGCCAAGATAGCCTAGCGGGAGGGGGCTACAATTCTGAGCAGTTCTTC
v_call: TRBV12-3/TRBV12-4; j_call: TRBJ2-7; d_call: .; clone_size: many; cdr3_aa: CASSLVGNEQYF; cdr3_nt: TGTGCCAGCAGCTTAGTAGGGAACGAGCAGTACTTC
v_call: TRBV7-9; j_call: TRBJ2-7; d_call: .; clone_size: .; cdr3_aa: CASTDLRGEQYF; cdr3_nt: TGTGCCAGCACCGACCTCAGGGGCGAGCAGTACTTC
v_call: TRBV6-2/TRBV6-3; j_call: TRBJ2-3; d_call: TRBD1; clone_size: few; cdr3_aa: CASSGTGSTDTQYF; cdr3_nt: TGTGCCAGCAGCGGGACAGGGAGCACAGATACGCAGTATTTT
v_call: TRBV6-5; j_call: TRBJ2-3; d_call: .; clone_size: .; cdr3_aa: CASSLREAITDTQYF; cdr3_nt: TGTGCCAGCAGCCTACGAGAGGCTATTACAGATACGCAGTATTTT
v_call: TRBV23-1; j_call: TRBJ2-7; d_call: .; clone_size: .; cdr3_aa: CAFDPGPFDEQYF; cdr3_nt: TGCGCCTTCGACCCAGGCCCCTTCGACGAGCAGTACTTC
v_call: TRBV5-1; j_call: TRBJ2-7; d_call: .; clone_size: few; cdr3_aa: CASSPTGPHEQYF; cdr3_nt: TGCGCCAGCAGCCCCACGGGTCCCCACGAGCAGTACTTC
v_call: TRBV12-3/TRBV12-4; j_call: TRBJ2-7; d_call: .; clone_size: .; cdr3_aa: CASSLEAGGLSYEQYF; cdr3_nt: TGTGCCAGCAGTTTGGAGGCTGGCGGCCTATCCTACGAGCAGTACTTC
v_call: TRBV12-3/TRBV12-4; j_call: TRBJ2-1; d_call: .; clone_size: .; cdr3_aa: CASSLKVGGEQFF; cdr3_nt: TGTGCCAGCAGTTTGAAGGTGGGAGGAGAGCAGTTCTTC
v_call: TRBV27; j_call: TRBJ1-4; d_call: .; clone_size: .; cdr3_aa: CASSLSIFEKLFF; cdr3_nt: TGTGCCAGCAGTTTATCAATCTTTGAAAAACTGTTTTTT